This is a list of T cell receptor beta chains from one sample in a study of early T cells in non-severe SARS-CoV-2 infection. TCRdb independently ran MiXCR on the 5' RACE reads; one entry per CDR3 protein. The repertoire holds tens of thousands of distinct CDR3 sequences, with roughly 4.2% as singletons. Sequences were obtained from whole blood. The receptors stem from an adult who was a healthcare worker with PCR-confirmed SARS-CoV-2 infection or an uninfected control (not recorded which). Both conserved end residues are part of each CDR3. D genes are given only for firm matches. Clone size, where shown, is once, few, many, or a class for clones that have expanded.

cdr3_aa: CASSLPRSVPLHF
cdr3_nt: TGTGCCAGCAGCTTACCCAGATCGGTACCCCTCCACTTT
v_call: TRBV7-9
j_call: TRBJ1-6
d_call: .
cdr3_length: 13
clone_size: many

cdr3_aa: CSAGTEGGGFADEKLFF
cdr3_nt: TGCAGTGCTGGAACCGAGGGGGGCGGCTTCGCGGATGAAAAACTGTTTTTT
v_call: TRBV20-1
j_call: TRBJ1-4
d_call: .
cdr3_length: 17
clone_size: many

cdr3_aa: CASSYSPLQGMALHF
cdr3_nt: TGTGCCAGCAGTTACTCGCCCCTACAGGGTATGGCCCTCCACTTT
v_call: TRBV6-5
j_call: TRBJ1-6
d_call: .
cdr3_length: 15
clone_size: many

cdr3_aa: CASTEHRDQPQHF
cdr3_nt: TGTGCCAGCACGGAGCACAGGGATCAGCCCCAGCATTTT
v_call: TRBV2
j_call: TRBJ1-5
d_call: .
cdr3_length: 13
clone_size: few

cdr3_aa: CASRDSGHQETQYF
cdr3_nt: TGTGCCAGCAGAGATAGCGGCCACCAAGAGACCCAGTACTTC
v_call: TRBV2
j_call: TRBJ2-5
d_call: .
cdr3_length: 14
clone_size: many

cdr3_aa: CATKTGTAQETQYF
cdr3_nt: TGTGCCACCAAAACAGGGACAGCTCAAGAGACCCAGTACTTC
v_call: TRBV15
j_call: TRBJ2-5
d_call: TRBD1
cdr3_length: 14
clone_size: many

cdr3_aa: CASSYLERARDEQFF
cdr3_nt: TGTGCCAGCAGTTACTTAGAGAGGGCGAGGGATGAGCAGTTCTTC
v_call: TRBV6-2/TRBV6-3
j_call: TRBJ2-1
d_call: .
cdr3_length: 15
clone_size: few

cdr3_aa: CASSFPAETQYF
cdr3_nt: TGTGCCAGCAGTTTCCCGGCGGAGACCCAGTACTTC
v_call: TRBV28
j_call: TRBJ2-5
d_call: .
cdr3_length: 12
clone_size: many

cdr3_aa: CASTGGAYEQYF
cdr3_nt: TGTGCCAGCACGGGGGGTGCGTACGAGCAGTACTTC
v_call: TRBV2
j_call: TRBJ2-7
d_call: TRBD2
cdr3_length: 12
clone_size: few

cdr3_aa: CASSLQHSYNEQFF
cdr3_nt: TGTGCCAGCAGTTTACAGCACTCCTACAATGAGCAGTTCTTC
v_call: TRBV12-3/TRBV12-4
j_call: TRBJ2-1
d_call: .
cdr3_length: 14
clone_size: many

cdr3_aa: CSADRENSDTQYF
cdr3_nt: TGCAGCGCGGACAGGGAGAACTCAGATACGCAGTATTTT
v_call: TRBV29-1
j_call: TRBJ2-3
d_call: TRBD1
cdr3_length: 13
clone_size: few

cdr3_aa: CSARRTADTEAFF
cdr3_nt: TGCAGCGCTAGACGGACAGCTGATACTGAAGCTTTCTTT
v_call: TRBV29-1
j_call: TRBJ1-1
d_call: .
cdr3_length: 13
clone_size: many

cdr3_aa: CASSLVRTNEKLFF
cdr3_nt: TGTGCCAGCAGCTTAGTTAGGACTAATGAAAAACTGTTTTTT
v_call: TRBV7-2
j_call: TRBJ1-4
d_call: .
cdr3_length: 14
clone_size: many

cdr3_aa: CASSTRPGQDNSPLHF
cdr3_nt: TGTGCCAGTAGCACCCGTCCGGGACAAGATAATTCACCCCTCCACTTT
v_call: TRBV19
j_call: TRBJ1-6
d_call: .
cdr3_length: 16
clone_size: many

cdr3_aa: CASSLAISGYEQYF
cdr3_nt: TGTGCCAGCAGCTTAGCTATATCTGGCTACGAGCAGTACTTC
v_call: TRBV7-9
j_call: TRBJ2-7
d_call: .
cdr3_length: 14
clone_size: many

cdr3_aa: CASGASPGGGPSTDTQYF
cdr3_nt: TGTGCTAGTGGTGCGAGCCCAGGGGGAGGACCTAGCACAGATACGCAGTATTTT
v_call: TRBV12-5
j_call: TRBJ2-3
d_call: .
cdr3_length: 18
clone_size: .

cdr3_aa: CASSQDRANTEAFF
cdr3_nt: TGTGCCAGCAGCCAAGACAGGGCGAACACTGAAGCTTTCTTT
v_call: TRBV4-2
j_call: TRBJ1-1
d_call: .
cdr3_length: 14
clone_size: many

cdr3_aa: CSVEESLAGGYEQFF
cdr3_nt: TGCAGCGTTGAAGAATCCCTAGCGGGGGGTTATGAGCAGTTCTTC
v_call: TRBV29-1
j_call: TRBJ2-1
d_call: TRBD2
cdr3_length: 15
clone_size: many

cdr3_aa: CASSRVRLAGFTDTQYF
cdr3_nt: TGTGCCAGCAGCCGAGTCCGACTAGCGGGGTTCACAGATACGCAGTATTTT
v_call: TRBV7-2
j_call: TRBJ2-3
d_call: TRBD2
cdr3_length: 17
clone_size: many

cdr3_aa: CSATLGQLNEKLFF
cdr3_nt: TGCAGTGCTACCCTGGGGCAGCTTAATGAAAAACTGTTTTTT
v_call: TRBV20-1
j_call: TRBJ1-4
d_call: .
cdr3_length: 14
clone_size: many

cdr3_aa: CASSDLTGGPNYEQYF
cdr3_nt: TGCGCCAGCAGCGACCTGACAGGGGGACCGAACTACGAGCAGTACTTC
v_call: TRBV5-1
j_call: TRBJ2-7
d_call: TRBD1
cdr3_length: 16
clone_size: many

cdr3_aa: CASSPRGGSNQPQHF
cdr3_nt: TGTGCCAGCAGCCCCCGAGGTGGTAGCAATCAGCCCCAGCATTTT
v_call: TRBV7-2
j_call: TRBJ1-5
d_call: .
cdr3_length: 15
clone_size: .

cdr3_aa: CASSLFSGRDGDTQYF
cdr3_nt: TGTGCCAGCAGTTTATTTAGCGGGAGAGATGGAGATACGCAGTATTTT
v_call: TRBV27
j_call: TRBJ2-3
d_call: TRBD2
cdr3_length: 16
clone_size: .

cdr3_aa: CASRHPGSSGNTIYF
cdr3_nt: TGTGCCAGCAGACATCCAGGGAGCTCTGGAAACACCATATATTTT
v_call: TRBV12-3/TRBV12-4
j_call: TRBJ1-3
d_call: .
cdr3_length: 15
clone_size: many

cdr3_aa: CASSSGLAGGNEQFF
cdr3_nt: TGTGCCAGCAGCTCCGGACTAGCGGGAGGCAATGAGCAGTTCTTC
v_call: TRBV7-8
j_call: TRBJ2-1
d_call: TRBD2
cdr3_length: 15
clone_size: few

cdr3_aa: CSALTGGSYEQYF
cdr3_nt: TGCAGTGCCCTCACAGGGGGATCCTACGAGCAGTACTTC
v_call: TRBV20-1
j_call: TRBJ2-7
d_call: TRBD1
cdr3_length: 13
clone_size: .

cdr3_aa: CSGKSGANTGELFF
cdr3_nt: TGCAGCGGCAAAAGCGGGGCGAACACCGGGGAGCTGTTTTTT
v_call: TRBV29-1
j_call: TRBJ2-2
d_call: TRBD2
cdr3_length: 14
clone_size: many

cdr3_aa: CASSQDQGTYEQYF
cdr3_nt: TGCGCCAGCAGCCAAGATCAGGGTACCTACGAGCAGTACTTC
v_call: TRBV4-1
j_call: TRBJ2-7
d_call: .
cdr3_length: 14
clone_size: many

cdr3_aa: CASSQESQGTHGYTF
cdr3_nt: TGCGCCAGCAGCCAAGAATCACAGGGGACTCATGGCTACACCTTC
v_call: TRBV4-1
j_call: TRBJ1-2
d_call: TRBD1
cdr3_length: 15
clone_size: medium-sized

cdr3_aa: CASSDVDSQQETQYF
cdr3_nt: TGTGCCAGCAGTGACGTGGACAGCCAACAAGAGACCCAGTACTTC
v_call: TRBV2
j_call: TRBJ2-5
d_call: .
cdr3_length: 15
clone_size: many

cdr3_aa: CASTPWGSGGRETQYF
cdr3_nt: TGCGCCAGCACCCCGTGGGGTAGCGGGGGGCGAGAGACCCAGTACTTC
v_call: TRBV5-1
j_call: TRBJ2-5
d_call: TRBD2
cdr3_length: 16
clone_size: many

cdr3_aa: CASSRTSGTDTQYF
cdr3_nt: TGTGCCAGCAGCCGGACTAGCGGTACAGATACGCAGTATTTT
v_call: TRBV7-9
j_call: TRBJ2-3
d_call: TRBD2
cdr3_length: 14
clone_size: many

cdr3_aa: CATSDSAGLAETGELFF
cdr3_nt: TGTGCCACCAGTGATTCGGCAGGACTAGCGGAAACCGGGGAGCTGTTTTTT
v_call: TRBV24-1
j_call: TRBJ2-2
d_call: TRBD2
cdr3_length: 17
clone_size: medium-sized

cdr3_aa: CASSFVRAGSYGYTF
cdr3_nt: TGTGCCAGCAGCTTCGTCAGGGCGGGCAGCTATGGCTACACCTTC
v_call: TRBV7-2
j_call: TRBJ1-2
d_call: .
cdr3_length: 15
clone_size: few

cdr3_aa: CASSEGPGYNEQFF
cdr3_nt: TGCGCCAGCAGTGAAGGTCCGGGCTACAATGAGCAGTTCTTC
v_call: TRBV10-1
j_call: TRBJ2-1
d_call: .
cdr3_length: 14
clone_size: many

cdr3_aa: CSARPLAGDSYEQYF
cdr3_nt: TGCAGTGCTAGACCCCTGGCCGGGGACTCCTACGAGCAGTACTTC
v_call: TRBV20-1
j_call: TRBJ2-7
d_call: .
cdr3_length: 15
clone_size: many

cdr3_aa: CASSLETSFTGELFF
cdr3_nt: TGCGCCAGCAGCTTGGAGACTAGCTTCACCGGGGAGCTGTTTTTT
v_call: TRBV5-1
j_call: TRBJ2-2
d_call: TRBD2
cdr3_length: 15
clone_size: many

cdr3_aa: CASSPFLGGGFSGANVLTF
cdr3_nt: TGTGCCAGCAGCCCCTTCCTAGGGGGCGGTTTCTCTGGGGCCAACGTCCTGACTTTC
v_call: TRBV3-1
j_call: TRBJ2-6
d_call: TRBD1
cdr3_length: 19
clone_size: many

cdr3_aa: CASSLRFGEQYF
cdr3_nt: TGTGCCAGCAGTTTAAGGTTCGGCGAGCAGTACTTC
v_call: TRBV12-3/TRBV12-4
j_call: TRBJ2-7
d_call: .
cdr3_length: 12
clone_size: few

cdr3_aa: CASSQDLGSYGYTF
cdr3_nt: TGTGCCAGCAGCCAAGATCTCGGCAGCTATGGCTACACCTTC
v_call: TRBV3-1
j_call: TRBJ1-2
d_call: .
cdr3_length: 14
clone_size: many

cdr3_aa: CASSEILENNEQFF
cdr3_nt: TGTGCCAGCAGTGAGATCCTAGAAAACAATGAGCAGTTCTTC
v_call: TRBV6-1
j_call: TRBJ2-1
d_call: .
cdr3_length: 14
clone_size: many

cdr3_aa: CASSLYGGATEAFF
cdr3_nt: TGCGCCAGCAGCTTGTATGGGGGGGCCACTGAAGCTTTCTTT
v_call: TRBV5-1
j_call: TRBJ1-1
d_call: .
cdr3_length: 14
clone_size: few

cdr3_aa: CASSETGGSYEQYF
cdr3_nt: TGCGCCAGCAGCGAAACAGGGGGCTCCTACGAGCAGTACTTC
v_call: TRBV10-1
j_call: TRBJ2-7
d_call: TRBD1
cdr3_length: 14
clone_size: many

cdr3_aa: CASKYRRAGDNEQFF
cdr3_nt: TGTGCCAGCAAGTATAGAAGAGCGGGAGACAATGAGCAGTTCTTC
v_call: TRBV7-2
j_call: TRBJ2-1
d_call: TRBD2
cdr3_length: 15
clone_size: many

cdr3_aa: CSAGLARAKNIQYF
cdr3_nt: TGCAGTGCAGGACTAGCGAGAGCCAAAAACATTCAGTACTTC
v_call: TRBV20-1
j_call: TRBJ2-4
d_call: TRBD2
cdr3_length: 14
clone_size: few